A single sample is the source of the 23 T cell receptor beta chains below, sequenced in a study of T cells in Graves' hyperthyroidism and ophthalmopathy (dated by TCRdb to the late 2010s). Library prep was done by multiplex PCR. Data came from an Illumina HiSeq 2000. The TCR beta CDR3 regions were amplified from the RNA transcripts. The first round of RT-PCR for the TCR CDR3 was performed with the HTBI primer set and the Qiagen OneStep RT-PCR kit. The public reads were reprocessed in TCRdb via fastp at Q25 and MiXCR, keeping in-frame beta chains. Each entry merges the rows of one CDR3 protein and shows their most common DNA and genes. The sample data list over 700,000 distinct CDR3 sequences, and over 35% of these were observed just once. 7.5% to 9.5% of the sample lies in the top ten. The source material was blood. The receptors stem from a man younger than 35 with Graves' hyperthyroidism.

This chain joins TRBV2 and TRBJ2-1; D call uncertain. Germline values: CDR1 SNHLY, CDR2 FYNNEI. Trimming shortened V by 6 bases and J by 0 bases, and 6 bases separated the two germline ends. The CDR3 consists of 13 residues. In DNA, the CDR3 is TGTGCCAGCAGCGCTTACTCCTACAATGAGCAGTTCTTC. It is translated as CASSAYSYNEQFF.

The chain employs TRBV12-3 or TRBV12-4 and TRBJ1-4; 8 bases line up with TRBD1. This CDR3 region has 15 residues. The ends lost 1 base at V and 9 bases at J; junction bases unmatched: 7. This CDR3 is CASSLVAGGYKKLFF. The CDR3 region has the DNA TGTGCCAGCAGTTTAGTTGCAGGGGGCTATAAAAAACTGTTTTTT.

The chain recombines TRBV25-1 with TRBJ1-6; TRBD1 aligns across 7 bases. Per germline, CDR1 MGHDK and CDR2 SYGVNS. This CDR3 spans 18 amino acids. The V segment lost 5 bases and the J segment 7 bases; nucleotides outside the gene matches: 17. The CDR3 DNA follows: TGTGCCAGCAGTTCGCTTCCTACGACAGGGAATTGGAATTCACCCCTCCACTTT. Encoded protein: CASSSLPTTGNWNSPLHF.

This clonotype has only one observation. The J gene is TRBJ2-7, the V gene TRBV5-1; 8 bases align to TRBD2. The CDR3 runs 11 residues. Germline CDR1 and CDR2: SGHRS and YFSETQ. The CDR3 DNA sequence: TGCGCAGGACTAGCTGTCTACGAGCAGTACTTC. It specifies CAGLAVYEQYF.

In the case of this clonotype: This may be a read error, as it is one base from a much larger clone. The CDR3 carries no conserved terminal phenylalanine or tryptophan, so it likely arises from a read error. The CDR3 DNA follows: TGTGCCAGCAGCTCGACAGGATTACAAGAGACCCAGTACCTC. This sequence encodes CASSSTGLQETQYL. V usage is TRBV7-9 and J usage is TRBJ2-5; weak D call: TRBD1 (6 bases). The V gene's germline CDR1 is SEHNR and CDR2 FQNEAQ (reference sequence). There are 14 residues in the CDR3. V dropped 4 bases and J dropped 2 bases, with 11 bases sitting between them.

The V gene is TRBV7-9, the J gene TRBJ2-2; unclear D gene. The germline CDR1 and CDR2 sequences are SEHNR and FQNEAQ (reference sequence). The CDR3 totals 13 residues. Trimming removed 5 bases at V and 6 bases at J, with 10 bases between. The DNA for the CDR3 is TGTGCCAGCAGCCCCGGTGCTCCCGGGGAGCTGTTTTTT. It translates to CASSPGAPGELFF.

This clonotype was counted once. The rearrangement uses TRBV6-5 and TRBJ2-2, with 7 bases that match TRBD2. This CDR3 has 15 amino acids. Germline lookup yields CDR1 MNHEY and CDR2 SVGAGI. Losses at the gene ends were 5 bases for V and 8 bases for J; bases not matched to a gene: 11. The DNA for the CDR3 is TGTGCCAGCAGTCCGTTCAGCGGGGACGAGGGGGAGCTGTTTTTT. Protein sequence: CASSPFSGDEGELFF.

This clonotype was counted ten times or more. The rearrangement links TRBV29-1 to TRBJ2-5; maybe TRBD1 (5 bases). Deletions cut 4 bases from V and 5 bases from J, with 14 bases between. Germline V gene sequence: CDR1 SQVTM, CDR2 ANQGSEA. There are 13 residues in the CDR3. The CDR3 coding sequence is TGCAGCGTTGGGCGACAGTCAGGGGAGACCCAGTACTTC. Translating it yields CSVGRQSGETQYF. Looking up the rest from reference TRBV29-1 and TRBJ2-5 gives the full variable domain: SAVISQKPSRDICQRGTSLTIQCQVDSQVTMMFWYRQQPGQSLTLIATANQGSEATYESGFVIDKFPISRPNLTFSTLTVSNMSPEDSSIYLCSVGRQSGETQYFGPGTRLLVL.

In its sample, this clonotype was seen many times. The gene calls are TRBV19 and TRBJ1-5; D gene ambiguous. The CDR3 runs to 15 residues. Germline-derived CDR1 and CDR2 are LNHDA and SQIVND (reference sequence). With 1 base removed from V and 6 bases from J, the gap between germline ends came to 13 bases. As DNA, the CDR3 is TGTGCCAGTAGTATAGGGCTGCTGCTGCGTCAGCCCCAGCATTTT. This gives the protein CASSIGLLLRQPQHF.

A few counts support this clonotype. The V gene is TRBV7-9, the J gene TRBJ2-5, with 7 bases identical to TRBD1. Germline V lookup: CDR1 SEHNR, CDR2 FQNEAQ (reference sequence). With V trimmed by 5 bases and J by 5 bases, 8 bases remained unmatched. The length of the CDR3 is 14 residues. CDR3 sequence (DNA): TGTGCCAGCAGCACAGGGACAGCCTGGGAGACCCAGTACTTC. It specifies CASSTGTAWETQYF.

A few counts support this clonotype. J is TRBJ2-6 and V is TRBV5-1, with a possible D match to TRBD2 (6 bases). The CDR3 is made up of 16 amino acids. The V and J ends lost 7 bases and 0 bases respectively, with 14 bases between them. Germline-derived CDR1 and CDR2 are SGHRS and YFSETQ. CDR3 sequence reads: CASSGESGSGANVLTF. CDR3 coding DNA: TGCGCCAGCTCGGGAGAGTCGGGCTCTGGGGCCAACGTCCTGACTTTC.

This clonotype was seen a few times. The chain carries TRBV9 and TRBJ2-7; possibly TRBD2 for D (5 bases). The CDR3 runs 16 residues. V was shortened by 3 bases and J by 0 bases, with 16 bases between the two germline ends. CDR1 and CDR2 from the germline V gene are SGDLS and YYNGEE. The chain's CDR3 is CASSASEAATSYEQYF. Written as DNA, the CDR3 is TGTGCCAGCAGCGCATCGGAGGCAGCTACCTCCTACGAGCAGTACTTC. Drawing the rest from reference TRBV9 and TRBJ2-7, the complete variable domain is DSGVTQTPKHLITATGQRVTLRCSPRSGDLSVYWYQQSLDQGLQFLIQYYNGEERAKGNILERFSAQQFPDLHSELNLSSLELGDSALYFCASSASEAATSYEQYFGPGTRLTVT.

The chain employs TRBV20-1 and TRBJ1-1; 7 bases match TRBD1. The CDR3 length is 14 residues. From germline, CDR1 is DFQATT and CDR2 SNEGSKA (reference sequence). The junction had 5 bases not matched to a gene; V was cut back by 2 bases and J by 2 bases. Here the CDR3 reads CSARITGVNTEAFF. CDR3 nucleotides: TGCAGTGCTAGAATAACAGGGGTAAACACTGAAGCTTTCTTT.

In regard to this clonotype: Given the absence of the conserved phenylalanine or tryptophan at the CDR3 end, a read error is likely. The chain has TRBV29-1 and TRBJ1-1, with D hard to call. The V end was cut by 7 bases, the J end by 5 bases, with 14 bases between. The CDR3 loop spans 12 amino acids. Germline V gene sequence: CDR1 SQVTM, CDR2 ANQGSEA. The CDR3 loop reads CSADGVGTEAFI. The DNA for the CDR3 is TGCAGCGCTGATGGGGTGGGAACTGAAGCTTTCATT.

This clonotype was picked up a small number of times. The V gene is TRBV12-3 or TRBV12-4, the J gene TRBJ2-5; D may be TRBD2 (6 bases). Trimming took 7 bases from V and 1 from J, leaving 13 bases between them. The CDR3 covers 14 residues. As DNA, the CDR3 is TGTGCCAGCACCCAAGGAGGGCTCCAAGAGACCCAGTACTTC. Residues: CASTQGGLQETQYF.

Here the CDR3 reads CSARTPSRLTGELFF. CDR3 nucleotide sequence: TGCAGTGCTAGGACCCCCTCTCGACTCACCGGGGAGCTGTTTTTT. The V gene is TRBV20-1, the J gene TRBJ2-2, with D unresolved. Germline V gives CDR1 DFQATT, CDR2 SNEGSKA (reference sequence). The CDR3 sequence is 15 residues long. With 3 bases removed from V and 4 bases from J, the gap between germline ends came to 15 bases.

The chain employs TRBV20-1 and TRBJ2-7; D unresolved. Germline V gene sequence: CDR1 DFQATT, CDR2 SNEGSKA (reference sequence). This CDR3 has 12 amino acids. DNA of the CDR3: TGCAGCCCCCGGGTGTCCTCCTACGAGCAGTACTTC. Its translation is CSPRVSSYEQYF.

The chain combines TRBV10-3 with TRBJ1-1; D remains unclear. CDR1 is ENHRY, CDR2 SYGVKD, per germline. The CDR3 runs 13 residues. Trimming left V 6 bases short and J 5 bases short, with 13 bases between. The DNA for the CDR3 is TGTGCCATCAGGGACTCGAGCGGAACTGAAGCTTTCTTT. Protein product: CAIRDSSGTEAFF.

This clonotype was counted at least ten times. The rearrangement joins TRBV29-1 to TRBJ2-7, with no clear D. Trimming left V 1 base short and J 2 bases short, with 9 bases between. There are 13 residues in the CDR3. Germline assignment: CDR1 SQVTM and CDR2 ANQGSEA. The CDR3 is CSVEGPGTYEQYF. Written as DNA, the CDR3 is TGCAGCGTTGAAGGCCCCGGTACCTACGAGCAGTACTTC.

The chain recombines TRBV20-1 with TRBJ2-3; no reliable D call. V gave up 3 bases and J gave up 0 bases, with 4 bases separating them. Per germline, CDR1 DFQATT and CDR2 SNEGSKA (reference sequence). The CDR3 spans 12 residues. The CDR3, as DNA: TGCAGTGCTAGCCCTAGCACAGATACGCAGTATTTT. It codes for CSASPSTDTQYF.

V usage is TRBV9 and J usage is TRBJ2-5; D call uncertain. This CDR3 contains 12 residues. V was clipped by 2 bases and J by 5 bases, with 7 bases between them. Germline V gene sequence: CDR1 SGDLS, CDR2 YYNGEE. The CDR3 region has the DNA TGTGCCAGCAGCGTTAACGAGGAGACCCAGTACTTC. It encodes CASSVNEETQYF.

This rearrangement joins TRBV12-3 or TRBV12-4 to TRBJ2-5; 8 bases are a match to TRBD1. This CDR3 has 11 residues. J gave up 10 bases and V 9 bases, and 7 bases lay outside the gene matches. CDR3 region: CASGQGMDQYF. DNA for the CDR3: TGTGCCAGTGGACAGGGAATGGACCAGTACTTC.

This sequence joins TRBV29-1 and TRBJ2-7; TRBD2 agrees at 9 bases. The CDR3 sequence is 13 residues long. The trim removed 7 bases at V and 2 bases at J, leaving 6 bases unmatched. Germline CDR1 SQVTM, CDR2 ANQGSEA. As DNA, the CDR3 is TGCAGCGGAAAAGCGGGAGGAACCTACGAGCAGTACTTC. Its protein is CSGKAGGTYEQYF.